These 5 T cell receptor beta chains share one sample of origin, sequenced in a study of cytomegalovirus exposure and HLA in healthy donors (dated by TCRdb to the late 2010s). Libraries were prepared through the immunoSEQ multiplex PCR assay. For the multiplex PCR, a mixture combining 60 forward primers for TCR Vbeta segments and 13 reverse primers for TCR Jbeta segments was used. Entries here come from immuneACCESS through TCRdb and include only in-frame sequences with V and J called. Some clones fail to appear in such tables; in the studies checked, an unresolved V gene covers under half of the shortfall, and the cause of the remainder is unknown. Within this sample are about 170,000 clones, with 60% to 85% of them counted one time only. The top ten clones comprise roughly 3% of the sample. Sequenced: PBMCs. The receptors stem from a woman in her forties or fifties in good health and CMV-seropositive.

The V call is TRBV6-4, the J call TRBJ1-1, with D maybe TRBD1 (6 bases). The CDR3 is made up of 19 amino acids. CDR1 is MRHNA and CDR2 is SNTAGT in the germline V gene. Trimming took off 2 bases at V and 0 bases at J, with 22 bases between the two ends. CDR3 sequence (DNA): TGTGCCAGCAGTGACCCGCCCCCCACAGGGAGGGCCATGAACACTGAAGCTTTCTTT. Protein sequence: CASSDPPPTGRAMNTEAFF.

This clone was detected a few times. CDR3 residues: CASSPDGGEGNQPQHF. CDR3 sequence (DNA): TGTGCCAGCAGTCCAGATGGGGGGGAGGGCAATCAGCCCCAGCATTTT. This chain connects TRBV2 to TRBJ1-5; the D gene is possibly TRBD1 (5 bases). This CDR3 is 16 amino acids long. With 5 bases removed from V and 2 bases from J, the gap between germline ends came to 16 bases. CDR1 is SNHLY, CDR2 FYNNEI, per germline.

This chain joins TRBV2 and TRBJ1-3, with 10 bases fitting TRBD1. Germline V CDR1 and CDR2: SNHLY, FYNNEI. Trimming took 8 bases from V and 0 from J; bases not matched to a gene: 7. The length of the CDR3 is 16 residues. The CDR3 DNA reads as TGTGCCAGCGTGCTGGACAGGGGGTACTCTGGAAACACCATATATTTT. It translates to CASVLDRGYSGNTIYF.

This clone was counted once. The rearrangement links TRBV7-2 to TRBJ2-3; D is uncertain. Germline CDR1 reads SGHTA; CDR2 reads FQGNSA. The V end lost 5 bases, the J end lost 0 bases, and 12 bases lay between the germline ends. The CDR3 runs to 15 residues. The CDR3 DNA reads TGTGCCAGCAGCCCCCACGTACTTAGCACAGATACGCAGTATTTT. Its translation is CASSPHVLSTDTQYF.

CDR3 amino acids: CASSPPESSYEQYF. CDR3 coding DNA: TGTGCCAGCAGCCCCCCGGAGTCCTCCTACGAGCAGTACTTC. The genes are TRBV9 and TRBJ2-7; no clear D gene. V was trimmed by 4 bases and J by 0 bases, leaving 11 bases between them. Germline CDR1 and CDR2: SGDLS and YYNGEE. This CDR3 contains 14 residues.